These T cell receptor beta chains were read from a single sample in a study of T cells after yellow fever vaccination. Via MiXCR, TCRdb re-called the 5' RACE reads, giving one row per CDR3 protein. The sample carries 95,000 to 100,000 distinct CDR3 sequences, 5.8% recorded once. The specimen was CD8+ T cells sorted from PBMCs, collected 10 days after the yellow fever booster vaccination. The receptor source for this set is a man aged 18-30 years who received the YFV17D yellow fever vaccine. Each CDR3 is given with its conserved first and last residue. Each record gives: J gene, clone size, V gene, D gene, CDR3 DNA, CDR3 protein. D genes are given only for firm matches. Clone size is given for some rows only: seen once, a few or many times, or a class if the clone is expanded.

>TRBJ1-5|NA|TRBV6-2/TRBV6-3|TRBD1
TGTGCCAGCAGTTTTTATGCAGGGGGGGGAAATCAGCCCCAGCATTTT
CASSFYAGGGNQPQHF
>TRBJ1-1|few|TRBV15|NA
TGTGCCACCAGCAGGCGGGTCCCGGGTGAAGCTTTCTTT
CATSRRVPGEAFF
>TRBJ2-1|NA|TRBV12-3/TRBV12-4|TRBD2
TGTGCCAGCAGTTTGGTAGCGGGGGGGCATGAGCAGTTCTTC
CASSLVAGGHEQFF
>TRBJ2-7|few|TRBV3-1|TRBD2
TGTGCCAGCAGCTCAACGACTAGCGAGTCCTACGAGCAGTACTTC
CASSSTTSESYEQYF
>TRBJ2-1|NA|TRBV5-1|NA
TGCGCCAGCAGCTTGGTGGGGGGGGCTGATGAGCAGTTCTTC
CASSLVGGADEQFF
>TRBJ2-5|NA|TRBV3-1|TRBD2
TGTGCCAGCAGCCACGGGAGGGTCGGCCAAGAGACCCAGTACTTC
CASSHGRVGQETQYF
>TRBJ2-3|few|TRBV7-9|NA
TGTGCCAGCAGCCGAGGGGGCACAGATACGCAGTATTTT
CASSRGGTDTQYF
>TRBJ1-2|NA|TRBV6-6|NA
TGTGCCAGCGGGGGTGAGGCGGACTATGGCTACACCTTC
CASGGEADYGYTF
>TRBJ2-1|NA|TRBV5-1|TRBD1
TGCGCCAGCAGCTTGTGGACAGGGTCTACAAATGAGCAGTTCTTC
CASSLWTGSTNEQFF
>TRBJ2-7|NA|TRBV7-2|NA
TGTGCCACCGGTACGGGTTTCTCCTACGAGCAGTACTTC
CATGTGFSYEQYF
>TRBJ2-3|NA|TRBV10-3|NA
TGTGCCATCAGGCCACAGGGTTCGTTAGATACGCAGTATTTT
CAIRPQGSLDTQYF
>TRBJ1-2|NA|TRBV19|TRBD1
TGTGCCAGTACTACGACAGGGTTTGCCTATGGCTACACCTTC
CASTTTGFAYGYTF
>TRBJ2-7|NA|TRBV29-1|NA
TGCAGCGTTGAAGTACACGGCAACTACGAGCAGTACTTC
CSVEVHGNYEQYF
>TRBJ2-7|few|TRBV12-3/TRBV12-4|NA
TGTGCCAGCAGCTCAATCTCCTACGAGCAGTACTTC
CASSSISYEQYF
>TRBJ2-3|many|TRBV7-6|TRBD1
TGTGCCAGCAGCCCAGGACAGGGGACTCTACGAGATACGCAGTATTTT
CASSPGQGTLRDTQYF
>TRBJ2-7|NA|TRBV7-7|NA
TGTGCCAGCAGCTTAGGGAGGGGAAGCTACGAGCAGTACTTC
CASSLGRGSYEQYF
>TRBJ2-3|many|TRBV7-9|NA
TGTGCCAGCAGCTTAGATGGGGGCTCAGATACGCAGTATTTT
CASSLDGGSDTQYF
>TRBJ2-2|few|TRBV11-2|NA
TGTGCCAGCAGCTTAGAGGCTGTGCACACCGGGGAGCTGTTTTTT
CASSLEAVHTGELFF
>TRBJ1-3|few|TRBV10-3|TRBD1
TGTGCCATCAGCCCGACAGGGGCCGGAAACACCATATATTTT
CAISPTGAGNTIYF
>TRBJ2-1|NA|TRBV5-1|TRBD2
TGCGCCAGCAGCTTGGGGACTAGCGGAGCCCCTACTCACAATGAGCAGTTCTTC
CASSLGTSGAPTHNEQFF
>TRBJ2-7|many|TRBV5-1|NA
TGCGCCAGCAGCTTGGCGGTCCGGGGAACCTACGAGCAGTACTTC
CASSLAVRGTYEQYF
>TRBJ1-2|NA|TRBV10-1|NA
TGCGCCAGCAGTGTGGACAGAGCTTATGGCTACACCTTC
CASSVDRAYGYTF
>TRBJ1-4|NA|TRBV5-5|NA
TGTGCCAGCAGCTTGGGATATGGGGCACTTAATGAAAAACTGTTTTTT
CASSLGYGALNEKLFF
>TRBJ2-3|many|TRBV5-6|NA
TGTGCCAGCAGCTTTACGTTCGTAGGGCCAACGGTGGGAGATACGCAGTATTTT
CASSFTFVGPTVGDTQYF
>TRBJ2-7|NA|TRBV6-5|NA
TGTGCCAGCAGGACGGGTTCCTACGAGCAGTACTTC
CASRTGSYEQYF
>TRBJ1-1|NA|TRBV4-1|NA
TGCGCCAGCAGCCAAGTACCCTATACCAAAACCGAACCTTTGAACACTGAAGCTTTCTTT
CASSQVPYTKTEPLNTEAFF
>TRBJ1-6|many|TRBV27|TRBD1
TGTGCCAGCAGACTAACAGGGGGCTCTTCACCCCTCCACTTT
CASRLTGGSSPLHF
>TRBJ2-2|NA|TRBV9|NA
TGTGCCAGCAGCTCCAGACGAGCCAGCACCGGGGAGCTGTTTTTT
CASSSRRASTGELFF